Sequencing of this TCR beta chain was carried out in a study of cytomegalovirus exposure and HLA in healthy donors. Notes on the study in general: Follow-up analysis later connected one missense variant in DCLRE1C with trimming of TCR beta V- and J-genes.

For this clone: Its antigen remains unknown.

The donors, nominally healthy at sampling, likely had unrecorded immune exposures. Researchers ran the PCR with 60 Vbeta and 13 Jbeta primers. The method was immunoSEQ multiplex PCR; TCRdb's version includes in-frame clones alone and lacks a portion of them. The sample includes around 130,000 clones, approximately 85% of them seen just once. This clonotype was sampled from a woman aged 25 to 39 in good health and CMV-seropositive. The sequencing input was PBMCs.

For the CDR3, the DNA is TGTGCCAGCGGTCGCCCAGGTTATCAGCCCCAGCATTTT. Amino acid sequence: CASGRPGYQPQHF. This chain links TRBV28 with TRBJ1-5, with D uncertain. This CDR3 comprises 13 residues. Between the trimmed V and J ends, which lost 8 bases and 5 bases, there was a span of 13 bases. Germline V gives CDR1 MDHEN, CDR2 SYDVKM.